This T cell receptor beta chain derives from a study of T cell repertoires in cytomegalovirus infection. About this clonotype itself: Its antigen is still unknown.

General study results and limits: Totalled public TCR beta family frequency picked out people who carried CMV plus the relevant HLA.

This CDR3 is built from 15 residues. In germline, CDR1 is SGHDN, CDR2 FVKESK. Trimming removed 0 bases from V and 5 bases from J; junction bases left unmatched: 5. A single record per CDR3 protein comes from TCRdb applying MiXCR to the reads. The sample lists approximately 500,000 distinct CDR3 sequences; 15% to 20% were seen once. This receptor was taken from a human donor in good health (CMV status not recorded). Some clones in this sample may be carry-over from other donors' samples. The sequenced material came from CD8+ T cells from PBMCs. This sequence joins TRBV14 and TRBJ1-1, with TRBD1 matching over 8 bases. The CDR3 DNA follows: TGTGCCAGCAGCCAAGATTGGACAGGGAAGACTGAAGCTTTCTTT. As protein: CASSQDWTGKTEAFF. The full variable domain, rest sourced from reference TRBV14 and TRBJ1-1, is EAGVTQFPSHSVIEKGQTVTLRCDPISGHDNLYWYRRVMGKEIKFLLHFVKESKQDESGMPNNRFLAERTGGTYSTLKVQPAELEDSGVYFCASSQDWTGKTEAFFGQGTRLTVV.